The 16 T cell receptor beta chains reported below all come from one sample, sequenced in a study of T-cell reconstitution after alpha-beta-depleted transplantation in children. This sample's TCRbeta library carried unique molecular identifier barcodes. A single record per CDR3 protein comes from TCRdb applying MiXCR to the PCR reads. The repertoire includes 450,000 to 600,000 distinct CDR3 sequences, roughly 13% of them detected once, and 2% to 2.5% sits in the top ten. The source material was PBMCs, mostly from graft donor cells, sampled 360 days after TCRalphabeta/CD19-depleted stem cell transplant. All receptors come from a male patient younger than 18 who had a stem cell transplant for acute myeloid leukemia, so the T cells may come from the graft donor.

CDR3: CASSKEVTQSSYEQYF. CDR3 coding DNA: TGTGCCAGCAGCAAAGAGGTAACACAGAGCTCCTACGAGCAGTACTTC. The V call is TRBV21-1, the J call TRBJ2-7. TRBV21-1 is annotated as a pseudogene. The CDR3 is 16 amino acids.

Only a few counts were recorded for this clonotype. The chain combines TRBV20-1 with TRBJ2-1; weak D call: TRBD1 (5 bases). Germline V CDR1 and CDR2: DFQATT, SNEGSKA (reference sequence). Deletions cut 6 bases from V and 13 bases from J, with 13 bases between. The CDR3 totals 10 residues. CDR3 region: CSAPQGPQFF. The CDR3 bases are TGCAGTGCCCCGCAGGGTCCACAGTTCTTC.

This clonotype has a count of ten or more. This chain links TRBV28 with TRBJ2-3; D ambiguous. The CDR3 extends over 17 amino acids. Germline V gives CDR1 MDHEN, CDR2 SYDVKM. The V gene lost 2 bases and the J gene lost 0 bases, with 15 bases spanning the gap. The CDR3 coding sequence is TGTGCCAGCAGTTTACACTGGATCCGTTCTAGCACAGATACGCAGTATTTT. Protein: CASSLHWIRSSTDTQYF. The full variable domain, rest sourced from reference TRBV28 and TRBJ2-3, is DVKVTQSSRYLVKRTGEKVFLECVQDMDHENMFWYRQDPGLGLRLIYFSYDVKMKEKGDIPEGYSVSREKKERFSLILESASTNQTSMYLCASSLHWIRSSTDTQYFGPGTRLTVL.

The chain joins TRBV20-1 to TRBJ2-3, with 8 bases identical to TRBD1. Looked up from germline, CDR1 is DFQATT and CDR2 is SNEGSKA (reference sequence). CDR3 size: 15 residues. V lost 3 bases, J lost 7 bases, and 12 bases stayed unmatched. CDR3 bases: TGCAGTGCTAGGCATACTCCAGGGGGCGTGAATACGCAGTATTTT. It yields the protein CSARHTPGGVNTQYF.

This clonotype occurred many times. The chain couples TRBV4-3 to TRBJ2-1, with D unresolved. This CDR3 spans 14 amino acids. Germline CDR1 is LGHNA and CDR2 is YSLEER. Trimming took off 0 bases at V and 8 bases at J, with 11 bases between the two ends. CDR3: CASSQETAGDEQFF. DNA for the CDR3: TGCGCCAGCAGCCAAGAGACTGCCGGCGATGAGCAGTTCTTC.

Concerning this clonotype: One end of the junction does not line up with germline, which may come from a read error. The rearrangement uses TRBV20-1 and TRBJ2-3, with 12 bases identical to TRBD2. The germline CDR1 and CDR2 sequences are DFQATT and SNEGSKA (reference sequence). The length of the CDR3 is 17 residues. CDR3 nucleotide sequence: TGCAGTGCAAGAGTACCGGGACTAGCGGGCGGCACAGATACGCAGTATTTT. Residues: CSARVPGLAGGTDTQYF.

There are many counts of this clonotype. The rearrangement uses TRBV12-3 or TRBV12-4 and TRBJ2-3; TRBD2 matches at 11 bases. The CDR3 runs to 15 residues. V lost 5 bases, J lost 1 base, and 2 bases stayed unmatched. The CDR3: CASSILAGGTDTQYF. DNA for the CDR3: TGTGCCAGCAGTATACTAGCGGGGGGCACAGATACGCAGTATTTT.

This clonotype was counted at least ten times. The CDR3 reads CASSFASLSSYNEQFF. Written as DNA, the CDR3 is TGTGCCAGCAGTTTCGCGAGTCTCAGCTCCTACAATGAGCAGTTCTTC. This rearrangement joins TRBV28 to TRBJ2-1; no firm D call. Per germline, CDR1 MDHEN and CDR2 SYDVKM. V shed 3 bases and J shed 0 bases, with 12 bases lying between them. The CDR3 length is 16 residues.

This clonotype was counted a few times. The chain recombines TRBV18 with TRBJ2-7, with D perhaps matching TRBD1 (6 bases). The V gene lost 3 bases and the J gene lost 2 bases, with 14 bases spanning the gap. Germline loops: CDR1 KGHSH, CDR2 LQKENI. This CDR3 is 15 amino acids long. This CDR3 reads CASSPARAGAYEQYF. The DNA for the CDR3 is TGTGCCAGCTCACCGGCGAGGGCAGGGGCCTACGAGCAGTACTTC.

This chain joins TRBV2 and TRBJ1-2; 10 bases match TRBD1. CDR3 length equals 15 residues. Germline CDR1 SNHLY, CDR2 FYNNEI. V shed 1 base, J shed 4 bases, and the junction held 3 bases outside the gene matches. The CDR3: CASSEETGGGYGYTF. CDR3 DNA: TGTGCCAGCAGTGAAGAGACAGGGGGCGGCTATGGCTACACCTTC.

The V call is TRBV19, the J call TRBJ2-5; TRBD1 matches 8 bases. With 5 bases clipped from V and 4 bases from J, the junction kept 3 bases outside the gene matches. Per the germline V gene, CDR1 is LNHDA and CDR2 is SQIVND (reference sequence). This CDR3 is 13 amino acids long. The CDR3 DNA follows: TGTGCCAGTAGTGTGACAGGGGCAGAGACCCAGTACTTC. This gives the protein CASSVTGAETQYF.

This clonotype was counted a few times. V and J are TRBV5-4 and TRBJ2-1, with 13 bases aligning to TRBD2. The junction had 5 bases not matched to a gene; V was cut back by 4 bases and J by 1 base. The CDR3 runs 17 residues. Germline V gene lookup returns CDR1 SGHNT and CDR2 YYREEE (reference sequence). The CDR3 loop is CASSPGTSGVSYNEQFF. DNA for the CDR3: TGTGCCAGCAGCCCGGGGACTAGCGGGGTATCCTACAATGAGCAGTTCTTC.

This clonotype occurred a few times. V is TRBV27 and J is TRBJ2-6, with D uncertain. Per the germline V gene, CDR1 is MNHEY and CDR2 is SMNVEV (reference sequence). This CDR3 spans 14 amino acids. V lost 7 bases to trimming and J lost 3 bases, with 10 bases between them. The CDR3 DNA reads TGTGCCAGCACGAAGGCGTATGGGGCCAACGTCCTGACTTTC. It yields the protein CASTKAYGANVLTF. Based on the CDR3 plus reference TRBV27 and TRBJ2-6, the full variable domain is EAQVTQNPRYLITVTGKKLTVTCSQNMNHEYMSWYRQDPGLGLRQIYYSMNVEVTDKGDVPEGYKVSRKEKRNFPLILESPSPNQTSLYFCASTKAYGANVLTFGAGSRLTVL.

This chain connects TRBV21-1 to TRBJ2-7; the table's D gene call, TRBD1, was not cross checked with the DNA. TRBV21-1 is tagged as a pseudogene. The CDR3 runs 16 residues. CDR3 region: CASSKALGQGLYEQYF. The CDR3 DNA is TGTGCCAGCAGCAAAGCGCTGGGACAGGGACTCTACGAGCAGTACTTC.

This clonotype was recorded a few times. The chain has TRBV5-1 and TRBJ2-5; 7 positions match TRBD1. The trim removed 2 bases at V and 1 base at J, leaving 5 bases unmatched. The CDR3 loop spans 15 amino acids. The V gene's germline CDR1 is SGHRS and CDR2 YFSETQ. The CDR3 bases are TGCGCCAGCAGCTTCGGACAGGCCATCCAAGAGACCCAGTACTTC. Translating it yields CASSFGQAIQETQYF.

The gene calls are TRBV18 and TRBJ2-3; maybe TRBD2 (6 bases). The V gene lost 2 bases and the J gene lost 4 bases, with 10 bases spanning the gap. This CDR3 region has 14 residues. Germline V gives CDR1 KGHSH, CDR2 LQKENI. CDR3 sequence reads: CASSPSSGADTQYF. CDR3 DNA: TGTGCCAGCTCACCATCCTCGGGGGCAGATACGCAGTATTTT.